These 7 T cell receptor beta chains originate from one sample sequenced in a study of human T cells and chemical hapten exposure (TCRdb year 2021). Taken with the paper, the label for time point translates to: patch test 3, about 24 weeks after DPC sensitization. The intended sense of this specimen's treatment or condition label: therapeutic diphenylcyclopropenone sensitization with weekly scalp DPC. Library preparation was by RACE. The instrument given in TCRdb is NextSeq 500. TCRdb took the public reads, trimmed them with fastp at Q25, ran MiXCR for clone calling and kept in-frame beta chains. All rows with the same CDR3 protein become a single entry with the most common DNA and genes. Present in this sample are roughly 32,000 distinct CDR3 sequences, 5% to 6.5% of which were seen just once. The top ten clonotypes cover 4.5% to 6.5% of the sample. The sequenced sample was whole blood, obtained in connection with sensitization to the hapten diphenylcyclopropenone (DPC). These receptors all stem from a man between 25 and 39 years old with alopecia areata. Some clones in this sample may be carry-over from other donors' samples.

Many counts were recorded for this clonotype. The chain uses TRBV12-3 or TRBV12-4 and TRBJ2-5; no reliable D call. V was cut by 2 bases and J by 1 base, with 2 bases left in between. The CDR3 has 12 residues. This CDR3 reads CASSLTQETQYF. CDR3 bases: TGTGCCAGCAGTTTAACCCAAGAGACCCAGTACTTC.

This clonotype was seen repeatedly, ten times or more. The chain carries TRBV7-9 and TRBJ1-5; the D gene is possibly TRBD1 (5 bases). CDR3 length: 14 amino acids. V gave up 6 bases and J gave up 3 bases, with 12 bases separating them. The V gene's germline CDR1 is SEHNR and CDR2 FQNEAQ (reference sequence). CDR3 DNA sequence: TGTGCCAGCAGTACCGAGGGGTTCAATCAGCCCCAGCATTTT. This translates into CASSTEGFNQPQHF.

This clonotype was seen ten or more times. The CDR3 DNA is TGTGCCAGCAACGGACAGGGAGCGGACAATGAGCAGTTCTTC. It codes for CASNGQGADNEQFF. This chain connects TRBV6-1 to TRBJ2-1, with 8 bases lining up with TRBD1. Per the germline V gene, CDR1 is MNHNS and CDR2 is SASEGT. The CDR3 has 14 amino acids. The junction had 7 bases not matched to a gene; V was cut back by 7 bases and J by 5 bases.

Many counts were recorded for this clonotype. The V gene is TRBV4-3, the J gene TRBJ1-1, with D uncertain. The CDR3 loop spans 13 amino acids. The V gene's germline CDR1 is LGHNA and CDR2 YSLEER. Trimming removed 2 bases from V and 0 bases from J, with 4 bases in between. DNA for the CDR3: TGCGCCAGCAGCCAAATTATGAACACTGAAGCTTTCTTT. This gives the protein CASSQIMNTEAFF.

This clonotype was observed many times. The V call is TRBV19, the J call TRBJ1-5, with 7 bases aligning to TRBD1. The ends lost 6 bases at V and 3 bases at J; junction bases unmatched: 8. Germline lookup yields CDR1 LNHDA and CDR2 SQIVND (reference sequence). This CDR3 is built from 15 residues. DNA for the CDR3: TGTGCCAGTAGCCTTTACAGGGGCCCCAATCAGCCCCAGCATTTT. The encoded protein is CASSLYRGPNQPQHF.

This clonotype was found many times. The V call is TRBV7-9, the J call TRBJ2-7; 8 nucleotides line up with TRBD1. The CDR3 has 15 amino acids. V was pared by 6 bases and J by 5 bases, with 12 bases of the junction left unmatched. The germline V gene has CDR1 SEHNR and CDR2 FQNEAQ (reference sequence). DNA of the CDR3: TGTGCCAGCAGTTCTCCCCTCGACAGGGGTAACGAGCAGTACTTC. This codes for CASSSPLDRGNEQYF.

There are many counts of this clonotype. The chain carries TRBV14 and TRBJ2-7; the D gene is possibly TRBD1 (5 bases). The CDR3 loop spans 14 amino acids. With 4 bases removed from V and 3 bases from J, the gap between germline ends came to 13 bases. Germline CDR1 is SGHDN and CDR2 is FVKESK. The chain's CDR3 is CASSLHLTVYEQYF. The CDR3 bases are TGTGCCAGCAGCCTACATCTGACAGTCTACGAGCAGTACTTC.